Below are 28 T cell receptor beta chains sequenced from a single sample in a study of shared clonotypes between healthy human individuals. TCRdb's table, derived via immunoSEQ multiplex PCR, lists solely in-frame clones and lacks some. The sample lists some 2.1 million clones; 85% to 95% were seen once. The sequencing input was naive CD4+ T cells sorted from blood. The subset was: CD45RA+ positively selected. The receptors were sampled from a man aged 18-30 years in good health.

The genes are TRBV11-2 and TRBJ2-2; either TRBD1 or TRBD2 may fit D (5 bases each). Germline V lookup: CDR1 SGHAT, CDR2 FQNNGV. The ends were cut back, 4 bases at V and 5 bases at J, with 8 bases in the middle. CDR3 size: 13 residues. The chain's CDR3 is CASSSWGTGELFF. The CDR3 bases are TGTGCCAGCAGCTCCTGGGGGACCGGGGAGCTGTTTTTT.

The rearrangement uses TRBV6-1 and TRBJ2-1; 11 bases agree with TRBD1. V was clipped by 6 bases and J by 9 bases; unmatched bases: 4. Germline CDR1 MNHNS, CDR2 SASEGT. CDR3 size: 13 residues. The CDR3 loop reads CASSGQGAGEQFF. For the CDR3, the DNA is TGTGCCAGCAGCGGACAGGGGGCCGGTGAGCAGTTCTTC.

This chain joins TRBV2 and TRBJ2-5, with 9 bases identical to TRBD2. The CDR3 is made up of 16 amino acids. V shed 2 bases and J 5 bases; nucleotides not matched to a gene: 9. Germline V lookup: CDR1 SNHLY, CDR2 FYNNEI. In nucleotides, the CDR3 is TGTGCCAGCAGTGAACGTGGCGGGGGGGCCGTGGAGACCCAGTACTTC. This encodes CASSERGGGAVETQYF.

This clone turned up a few times. V is TRBV10-1 and J is TRBJ1-6; possibly TRBD1 for D (5 bases). With 5 bases removed from V and 10 bases from J, the gap between germline ends came to 12 bases. Germline V gene lookup returns CDR1 WNHNN and CDR2 SYGVQD (reference sequence). The length of the CDR3 is 13 residues. The CDR3 reads CASSKEGISPLHF. CDR3 DNA: TGCGCCAGCAGTAAAGAGGGGATCTCACCCCTCCACTTT.

The chain combines TRBV11-2 with TRBJ1-3; D is unclear. This CDR3 region has 15 residues. CDR1 SGHAT and CDR2 FQNNGV come from the germline V gene. Trimming took 1 base from V and 4 from J, leaving 11 bases between them. CDR3 DNA: TGTGCCAGCAGCTTAGGGGGATCTGGAGGAAACACCATATATTTT. Its translation: CASSLGGSGGNTIYF.

This sequence joins TRBV2 and TRBJ2-7, with 7 bases matching TRBD1. The V segment lost 7 bases and the J segment 5 bases; nucleotides outside the gene matches: 14. The CDR3 is made up of 15 amino acids. Germline values: CDR1 SNHLY, CDR2 FYNNEI. Here the CDR3 DNA reads TGTGCCAGCACCCACGACGAGGGGGCGACCCACGAGCAGTACTTC. This encodes CASTHDEGATHEQYF.

About this clone itself: Other DNA sequences of this sample code for an identical CDR3. V usage is TRBV30 and J usage is TRBJ1-2; TRBD1 aligns across 9 bases. This CDR3 is 14 amino acids long. CDR1 is GTSNPN, CDR2 SVGIG, per germline (reference sequence). V trimming: 0 bases; J trimming: 2 bases; junction bases outside the gene matches: 1. CDR3 in DNA: TGTGCCTGGAGTGTCGGACAGGGGAACTATGGCTACACCTTC. It is translated as CAWSVGQGNYGYTF.

Turning to this clone: Other DNA sequences from this sample encode an identical CDR3 as well. CDR3 sequence: CASSLGTGTSNQPQHF. The CDR3 DNA reads TGTGCCAGCAGCTTAGGGACAGGGACAAGCAATCAGCCCCAGCATTTT. The chain links TRBV7-9 to TRBJ1-5, with TRBD1 matching over 8 bases. This CDR3 spans 16 amino acids. The germline V gene encodes CDR1 SEHNR and CDR2 FQNEAQ (reference sequence). J gave up 1 base and V 1 base, and 3 bases lay outside the gene matches.

The rearrangement uses TRBV5-1 and TRBJ2-2; TRBD1 matches at 10 bases. The V gene end was trimmed by 7 bases and the J gene end by 1 base; junction bases not matched to a gene: 1. The germline V gene encodes CDR1 SGHRS and CDR2 YFSETQ. The CDR3 is 14 residues long. CDR3 coding DNA: TGCGCCAGCCGGGACAGGGGGAACACCGGGGAGCTGTTTTTT. This translates into CASRDRGNTGELFF.

The J gene is TRBJ2-2, the V gene TRBV7-6; 9 bases line up with TRBD1. V gave up 3 bases and J gave up 1 base; unmatched junction bases: 0. Per germline, CDR1 SGHVS and CDR2 FNYEAQ. CDR3 length: 15 residues. The DNA for the CDR3 is TGTGCCAGCAGCTTGACAGGGGGGAACACCGGGGAGCTGTTTTTT. This encodes CASSLTGGNTGELFF.

The chain links TRBV30 to TRBJ1-6; 8 bases fit TRBD1. Unmatched junction bases numbered 4, after V lost 5 bases and J lost 7 bases. This CDR3 comprises 13 residues. Per the germline V gene, CDR1 is GTSNPN and CDR2 is SVGIG (reference sequence). CDR3 nucleotide sequence: TGTGCCTGGTCGACAGGGGACAATTCACCCCTCCACTTT. It is translated as CAWSTGDNSPLHF. The variable domain in full, completed from reference TRBV30 and TRBJ1-6, reads SQTIHQWPATLVQPVGSPLSLECTVEGTSNPNLYWYRQAAGRGLQLLFYSVGIGQISSEVPQNLSASRPQDRQFILSSKKLLLSDSGFYLCAWSTGDNSPLHFGNGTRLTVT.

As for this clone: The sample holds other DNA sequences that translate to the same CDR3. The chain is built from TRBV30 and TRBJ2-2; weak D call: TRBD1 (6 bases). This CDR3 is built from 14 residues. CDR1 GTSNPN and CDR2 SVGIG come from the germline V gene (reference sequence). V was clipped by 0 bases and J by 4 bases, with 9 bases between them. The CDR3 DNA reads as TGTGCCTGGAGTGTAATAGGGGGCACCGGGGAGCTGTTTTTT. Encoded protein: CAWSVIGGTGELFF.

The chain joins TRBV27 to TRBJ2-1, with a tentative D call TRBD1 (6 bases). Per germline, CDR1 MNHEY and CDR2 SMNVEV (reference sequence). The germline V and J ends were trimmed by 4 bases and 6 bases, with 7 bases remaining between them. The CDR3 consists of 12 residues. The CDR3: CASSSRGNEQFF. The DNA for the CDR3 is TGTGCCAGCAGTTCCAGGGGCAATGAGCAGTTCTTC.

This rearrangement joins TRBV11-2 to TRBJ2-6; tentatively, D is TRBD1 or TRBD2 (5 bases each). The length of the CDR3 is 15 residues. Trimming left V 5 bases short and J 4 bases short, with 12 bases between. CDR1 is SGHAT and CDR2 is FQNNGV in the germline V gene. The CDR3 DNA reads as TGTGCCAGCAGCCCCCAAGGGACCGGGGCCAACGTCCTGACTTTC. This gives the protein CASSPQGTGANVLTF.

This sequence joins TRBV20-1 and TRBJ1-1, with TRBD1 as a possible D gene (5 bases). Germline V gene sequence: CDR1 DFQATT, CDR2 SNEGSKA (reference sequence). V lost 6 bases to trimming and J lost 3 bases, with 8 bases between them. This CDR3 is 11 amino acids long. In DNA, the CDR3 is TGCAGTGCCGAGGGGCACACTGAAGCTTTCTTT. This encodes CSAEGHTEAFF.

Remarks on this clone: The sample contains more than one DNA sequence encoding this CDR3. This chain links TRBV6-6 with TRBJ2-3; D is perhaps TRBD1 or TRBD2 (5 bases each). V gave up 5 bases and J gave up 3 bases, with 9 bases separating them. This CDR3 contains 13 residues. The germline V gene encodes CDR1 MNHNY and CDR2 SVGAGI (reference sequence). CDR3 amino acids: CASSRDGTDTQYF. The CDR3 bases are TGTGCCAGCAGTCGGGACGGGACAGATACGCAGTATTTT.

The chain carries TRBV5-1 and TRBJ1-2; 7 bases map to TRBD1. J lost 3 bases, V lost 4 bases, and 6 bases had no gene match. In germline, CDR1 is SGHRS, CDR2 YFSETQ. CDR3 length equals 14 residues. The CDR3 nucleotides are TGCGCCAGCAGCCCTCGGACAGGAGACTATGGCTACACCTTC. This gives the protein CASSPRTGDYGYTF.

The CDR3 bases are TGTGCCAGCAGTTTGATCGGGGCCGGGCAGTACTTC. It translates to CASSLIGAGQYF. The chain is built from TRBV28 and TRBJ2-7, with D possibly called TRBD1 or TRBD2 (5 bases each). This CDR3 spans 12 amino acids. V was trimmed by 3 bases and J by 9 bases, leaving 12 bases between them. CDR1 MDHEN and CDR2 SYDVKM come from the germline V gene.

The chain combines TRBV6-5 with TRBJ2-5; 7 bases map to TRBD1. The V gene end was trimmed by 2 bases and the J gene end by 2 bases; junction bases not matched to a gene: 5. The V gene's germline CDR1 is MNHEY and CDR2 SVGAGI. The CDR3 is 15 amino acids. The CDR3: CASSYQLTGQETQYF. CDR3 nucleotide sequence: TGTGCCAGCAGTTACCAGTTGACAGGGCAAGAGACCCAGTACTTC.

The gene calls are TRBV9 and TRBJ2-7; TRBD1 matches 7 bases. The germline CDR1 and CDR2 sequences are SGDLS and YYNGEE. The V segment lost 2 bases and the J segment 3 bases; nucleotides outside the gene matches: 8. The CDR3 totals 15 residues. The CDR3 DNA reads as TGTGCCAGCAGCGTGGGGGACAGTCCATACTACGAGCAGTACTTC. Protein sequence: CASSVGDSPYYEQYF.

Turning to this clone: This may be a read error, as it is one base from a much larger clone. J is TRBJ2-7 and V is TRBV29-1; no clear D. Germline V CDR1 and CDR2: SQVTM, ANQGSEA. The CDR3 has 13 amino acids. Here the CDR3 reads CSVGQRISYGQYF. As DNA, the CDR3 is TGCAGCGTTGGTCAGAGAATCTCCTACGGGCAGTACTTC.

CDR3 in DNA: TGTGCCAGCACCTCCCTCTCCCGTAACGAGCAGTACTTC. Translating it yields CASTSLSRNEQYF. V and J are TRBV6-5 and TRBJ2-7; no clear D. V was clipped by 7 bases and J by 5 bases, with 15 bases between them. Per the germline V gene, CDR1 is MNHEY and CDR2 is SVGAGI. The CDR3 runs to 13 residues.

The chain joins TRBV6-1 to TRBJ2-1; 7 bases agree with TRBD2. Losses at the gene ends were 8 bases for V and 9 bases for J; bases not matched to a gene: 13. From germline, CDR1 is MNHNS and CDR2 SASEGT. The CDR3 spans 14 residues. The CDR3 here is CASGHPGLTSEQFF. As DNA, the CDR3 is TGTGCCAGCGGGCATCCGGGACTAACGAGTGAGCAGTTCTTC.

The gene calls are TRBV11-2 and TRBJ1-6; TRBD1 aligns across 7 bases. CDR3 length: 16 residues. The germline CDR1 and CDR2 sequences are SGHAT and FQNNGV. V trimming: 3 bases; J trimming: 4 bases; junction bases outside the gene matches: 6. The CDR3 DNA follows: TGTGCCAGCAGCTTGACAGGGAACAGTTATAATTCACCCCTCCACTTT. This translates into CASSLTGNSYNSPLHF.

The chain carries TRBV30 and TRBJ2-1; 16 bases fit TRBD2. CDR3 size: 18 residues. V shed 2 bases, J shed 8 bases, and the junction held 12 bases outside the gene matches. The germline gives CDR1 GTSNPN, CDR2 SVGIG (reference sequence). CDR3 sequence (DNA): TGTGCCTGGAGTCTAGGGACTAGCGGGGGGGGAATGTCGGATGAGCAGTTCTTC. It yields the protein CAWSLGTSGGGMSDEQFF.

The count of this clone is one. V and J are TRBV18 and TRBJ2-5; 11 bases align to TRBD1. This CDR3 has 15 residues. Germline CDR1 reads KGHSH; CDR2 reads LQKENI. The junction had 5 bases not matched to a gene; V was cut back by 6 bases and J by 2 bases. As DNA, the CDR3 is TGTGCCAGCTCGGTGGACAGGGGGCGGCAAGAGACCCAGTACTTC. Translation gives CASSVDRGRQETQYF.

The rearrangement links TRBV28 to TRBJ1-5; weak D call: TRBD1 (5 bases). V gave up 7 bases and J gave up 5 bases, with 15 bases separating them. The germline gives CDR1 MDHEN, CDR2 SYDVKM. The CDR3 sequence is 14 residues long. CDR3 in amino acids: CASTNRAGHQPQHF. The CDR3 DNA reads as TGTGCCAGCACCAACCGGGCAGGGCATCAGCCCCAGCATTTT. The full variable domain, completed using reference TRBV28 and TRBJ1-5, is DVKVTQSSRYLVKRTGEKVFLECVQDMDHENMFWYRQDPGLGLRLIYFSYDVKMKEKGDIPEGYSVSREKKERFSLILESASTNQTSMYLCASTNRAGHQPQHFGDGTRLSIL.

This clone appeared a single time. An end of the junction differs from the germline gene, which may be a read error. In the same sample, other DNA sequences code for this CDR3. This sequence joins TRBV30 and TRBJ1-6; TRBD1 aligns across 7 bases. CDR1 is GTSNPN, CDR2 SVGIG, per germline (reference sequence). The CDR3 loop spans 14 amino acids. The CDR3 DNA follows: TGCGCCTGGAGACTATCAGGGGGGAATTCACCCCTCCACTTT. Translating it yields CAWRLSGGNSPLHF. Complete variable domain (other parts from reference TRBV30 and TRBJ1-6): SQTIHQWPATLVQPVGSPLSLECTVEGTSNPNLYWYRQAAGRGLQLLFYSVGIGQISSEVPQNLSASRPQDRQFILSSKKLLLSDSGFYLCAWRLSGGNSPLHFGNGTRLTVT.